This entry lists 25 T cell receptor beta chains sequenced from one sample in a study of blood T cell repertoires in COVID-19. TCRdb's copy holds only in-frame clones and misses some; the assay was immunoSEQ multiplex PCR. This table holds around 300,000 clones, about nine tenths found once. The sequenced material came from PBMCs or T cells enriched from blood (not recorded which). These receptors all stem from a woman in her 50s who had recovered from COVID-19.

The chain has TRBV2 and TRBJ1-1, with TRBD1 identical over 8 bases. CDR3 length: 13 amino acids. V lost 9 bases and J lost 0; bases outside the gene matches: 3. Looked up from germline, CDR1 is SNHLY and CDR2 is FYNNEI. The chain's CDR3 is CARATGVNTEAFF. CDR3 bases: TGTGCCAGGGCGACAGGGGTGAACACTGAAGCTTTCTTT.

This sequence joins TRBV7-3 and TRBJ2-1; a weak D match, TRBD2 (5 bases). V was shortened by 2 bases and J by 7 bases, with 18 bases between the two germline ends. This CDR3 spans 16 amino acids. Germline assignment: CDR1 SGHTA and CDR2 FQGTGA. The CDR3 is CASSLSRGSSANEQFF. CDR3 DNA sequence: TGTGCCAGCAGCTTATCTCGAGGGAGCTCAGCAAATGAGCAGTTCTTC.

This clone was found once. This chain joins TRBV27 and TRBJ1-6; 8 bases align to TRBD1. The CDR3 is made up of 13 amino acids. CDR1 is MNHEY and CDR2 is SMNVEV in the germline V gene (reference sequence). With 6 bases clipped from V and 8 bases from J, the junction kept 3 bases outside the gene matches. CDR3 DNA: TGTGCCAGCAGGGACAGGGTTGATTCACCCCTCCACTTT. This gives the protein CASRDRVDSPLHF.

V usage is TRBV15 and J usage is TRBJ2-5; no firm D call. Trimming took 0 bases from V and 1 from J, leaving 3 bases between them. Germline V gives CDR1 LNHNV, CDR2 YYDKDF (reference sequence). The CDR3 runs 13 residues. This chain's CDR3 is CATSRDVQETQYF. The CDR3 coding sequence is TGTGCCACCAGCAGAGACGTCCAAGAGACCCAGTACTTC.

The chain carries TRBV28 and TRBJ1-1; 8 positions match TRBD1. Germline CDR1 reads MDHEN; CDR2 reads SYDVKM. V trimming: 3 bases; J trimming: 7 bases; junction bases outside the gene matches: 13. The CDR3 is made up of 16 amino acids. CDR3: CASSLTGTGSGGEAFF. The CDR3, as DNA: TGTGCCAGCAGTTTGACCGGGACAGGCTCCGGGGGTGAAGCTTTCTTT.

The rearrangement uses TRBV15 and TRBJ2-1, with 7 bases aligning to TRBD2. J was trimmed by 5 bases and V by 8 bases; bases with no gene match: 9. CDR3 size: 14 residues. Germline V gene data show CDR1 as LNHNV and CDR2 as YYDKDF (reference sequence). In DNA form, the CDR3 reads TGTGCCACCGGTACTAGCGCCCATAACAATGAGCAGTTCTTC. This gives the protein CATGTSAHNNEQFF. Filled out from reference TRBV15 and TRBJ2-1, the complete variable domain reads DAMVIQNPRYQVTQFGKPVTLSCSQTLNHNVMYWYQQKSSQAPKLLFHYYDKDFNNEADTPDNFQSRRPNTSFCFLDIRSPGLGDTAMYLCATGTSAHNNEQFFGPGTRLTVL.

The chain has TRBV28 and TRBJ1-5; D is uncertain. The V and J ends lost 7 bases and 7 bases respectively, with 14 bases between them. The V gene's germline CDR1 is MDHEN and CDR2 SYDVKM. The CDR3 runs to 13 residues. DNA for the CDR3: TGTGCCAGCACCATGATGTTGGCCCAGCCCCAGCATTTT. It encodes CASTMMLAQPQHF.

This chain joins TRBV28 and TRBJ2-3; D call uncertain. Germline V gene lookup returns CDR1 MDHEN and CDR2 SYDVKM. This CDR3 has 14 amino acids. V shed 1 base and J shed 0 bases, with 5 bases lying between them. CDR3 sequence (DNA): TGTGCCAGCAGTTTATCCGGGAGCACAGATACGCAGTATTTT. It codes for CASSLSGSTDTQYF.

The V gene is TRBV25-1, the J gene TRBJ1-5; maybe TRBD1 (5 bases). Deletions cut 2 bases from V and 6 bases from J, with 20 bases between. The CDR3 loop spans 17 amino acids. CDR1 is MGHDK, CDR2 SYGVNS, per germline. As DNA, the CDR3 is TGTGCCAGCAGTGAAAGGGTGAAACAGGACGTATCTCAGCCCCAGCATTTT. It is translated as CASSERVKQDVSQPQHF.

The chain combines TRBV18 with TRBJ1-1; 7 bases are shared with TRBD1. This CDR3 contains 13 residues. The J segment lost 5 bases and the V segment lost 1 base, leaving 1 base of the junction unmatched. Germline CDR1 and CDR2: KGHSH and LQKENI. CDR3 loop: CASSPLQGTEAFF. CDR3 nucleotides: TGTGCCAGCTCACCACTACAGGGGACTGAAGCTTTCTTT.

V is TRBV5-4 and J is TRBJ2-2, with 10 bases aligning to TRBD1. V lost 0 bases, J lost 6 bases, and 8 bases stayed unmatched. The CDR3 runs to 17 residues. Germline V gives CDR1 SGHNT, CDR2 YYREEE (reference sequence). The CDR3 bases are TGTGCCAGCAGCTTGGGACAGGGGGCGGGAGTATCCGGGGAGCTGTTTTTT. This codes for CASSLGQGAGVSGELFF.

The chain links TRBV4-1 to TRBJ1-2; TRBD1 agrees at 9 bases. Trimming removed 4 bases from V and 4 bases from J; junction bases left unmatched: 7. Germline CDR1 MGHRA, CDR2 YSYEKL. The CDR3 sequence is 15 residues long. CDR3 DNA sequence: TGCGCCAGCAGCCCCACGGGACAGGGTACCTATGGCTACACCTTC. Translation gives CASSPTGQGTYGYTF.

V is TRBV3-1 (or the pseudogene TRBV3-2) and J is TRBJ1-1; D ambiguous. V was cut by 3 bases and J by 5 bases, with 13 bases left in between. Looked up from germline, CDR1 is LGHDT and CDR2 is YNNKEL (reference sequence). This CDR3 spans 14 amino acids. The CDR3 DNA reads as TGTGCCAGCAGCCAGTCGAGGATTAAAACTGAAGCTTTCTTT. It translates to CASSQSRIKTEAFF.

The J gene is TRBJ2-1, the V gene TRBV19, with a possible D match to TRBD2 (6 bases). The germline CDR1 and CDR2 sequences are LNHDA and SQIVND (reference sequence). This CDR3 contains 15 residues. The V and J ends lost 3 bases and 4 bases respectively, with 13 bases between them. The CDR3 loop is CASSIPLAEYNEQFF. DNA of the CDR3: TGTGCCAGTAGTATCCCTTTAGCGGAGTACAATGAGCAGTTCTTC.

The chain is built from TRBV30 and TRBJ1-2; the D is unclear. V was pared by 0 bases and J by 1 base, with 3 bases between. Germline V gene lookup returns CDR1 GTSNPN and CDR2 SVGIG (reference sequence). There are 12 residues in the CDR3. CDR3 in DNA: TGTGCCTGGAGTGTTTATAACTATGGCTACACCTTC. Encoded protein: CAWSVYNYGYTF.

This clone came up a few times. The chain combines TRBV18 with TRBJ2-1, with D hard to call. The germline CDR1 and CDR2 sequences are KGHSH and LQKENI. Trimming removed 5 bases from V and 0 bases from J, with 14 bases in between. The CDR3 is 16 amino acids. The CDR3 DNA is TGTGCCAGCTCAGCCCTTACAGTGAGCTCCTACAATGAGCAGTTCTTC. Translation: CASSALTVSSYNEQFF. Drawing the rest from reference TRBV18 and TRBJ2-1, the complete variable domain is NAGVMQNPRHLVRRRGQEARLRCSPMKGHSHVYWYRQLPEEGLKFMVYLQKENIIDESGMPKERFSAEFPKEGPSILRIQQVVRGDSAAYFCASSALTVSSYNEQFFGPGTRLTVL.

The chain has TRBV6-2 or TRBV6-3 and TRBJ1-6; 7 bases align to TRBD1. With V trimmed by 5 bases and J by 9 bases, 7 bases remained unmatched. The germline CDR1 and CDR2 sequences are MNHEY and SVGEGT. The CDR3 extends over 14 amino acids. CDR3 in DNA: TGTGCCAGCAGTCTTGTAACAGGGGTTTCACCCCTCCACTTT. Amino acid sequence: CASSLVTGVSPLHF.

This clone was picked up one time. J is TRBJ2-7 and V is TRBV7-3; D unclear. Germline V gene sequence: CDR1 SGHTA, CDR2 FQGTGA. Trimming left V 1 base short and J 5 bases short, with 15 bases between. This CDR3 region has 15 residues. This chain's CDR3 is CASSLIPGWLNEQYF. In DNA, the CDR3 is TGTGCCAGCAGCTTAATCCCAGGCTGGTTGAACGAGCAGTACTTC.

The chain joins TRBV11-1 to TRBJ2-1, with a weak D call TRBD1 (5 bases). V dropped 0 bases and J dropped 0 bases, with 12 bases sitting between them. This CDR3 region has 17 residues. CDR1 and CDR2 (germline): SGHAT, FQDESV (reference sequence). CDR3 in amino acids: CASSLAQVGHSYNEQFF. The CDR3 DNA reads as TGTGCCAGCAGCTTAGCTCAGGTCGGACACTCCTACAATGAGCAGTTCTTC.

This sequence joins TRBV7-2 and TRBJ2-4; 11 nucleotides match TRBD2. CDR1 and CDR2 (germline): SGHTA, FQGNSA. The J segment lost 3 bases and the V segment lost 0 bases, leaving 10 bases of the junction unmatched. The CDR3 consists of 19 residues. The CDR3 DNA sequence: TGTGCCAGCAGCTTAGCAGGGACTAGCGGAGGAATAGGCAAAAACATTCAGTACTTC. Encoded protein: CASSLAGTSGGIGKNIQYF. Combining the CDR3 with reference TRBV7-2 and TRBJ2-4 gives the whole variable domain GAGVSQSPSNKVTEKGKDVELRCDPISGHTALYWYRQSLGQGLEFLIYFQGNSAPDKSGLPSDRFSAERTGGSVSTLTIQRTQQEDSAVYLCASSLAGTSGGIGKNIQYFGAGTRLSVL.

V gene TRBV7-8 combines with J gene TRBJ1-3; 7 nucleotides match TRBD1. Germline CDR1 reads SGHVS; CDR2 reads FQNEAQ. With V trimmed by 5 bases and J by 11 bases, 12 bases remained unmatched. The length of the CDR3 is 14 residues. CDR3 in amino acids: CASSIGTDGKAIYF. CDR3 DNA sequence: TGTGCCAGCAGCATCGGGACAGATGGAAAAGCCATATATTTT. The full variable domain, in which reference TRBV7-8 and TRBJ1-3 provide the parts outside the CDR3, is GAGVSQSPRYKVAKRGQDVALRCDPISGHVSLFWYQQALGQGPEFLTYFQNEAQLDKSGLPSDRFFAERPEGSVSTLKIQRTQQEDSAVYLCASSIGTDGKAIYFGEGSWLTVV.

The chain recombines TRBV5-4 with TRBJ2-3, with D perhaps matching TRBD2 (6 bases). Germline V CDR1 and CDR2: SGHNT, YYREEE (reference sequence). Trimming took off 4 bases at V and 4 bases at J, with 16 bases between the two ends. This CDR3 spans 15 amino acids. This CDR3 reads CASSPRMPGADTQYF. CDR3 sequence (DNA): TGTGCCAGCAGCCCCCGAATGCCGGGAGCAGATACGCAGTATTTT. The complete variable domain, with remaining parts taken from reference TRBV5-4 and TRBJ2-3, reads ETGVTQSPTHLIKTRGQQVTLRCSSQSGHNTVSWYQQALGQGPQFIFQYYREEENGRGNFPPRFSGLQFPNYSSELNVNALELDDSALYLCASSPRMPGADTQYFGPGTRLTVL.

The genes are TRBV10-1 and TRBJ2-7; 7 bases are a match to TRBD1. The CDR3 sequence is 12 residues long. Germline V CDR1 and CDR2: WNHNN, SYGVQD (reference sequence). V was clipped by 9 bases and J by 3 bases; unmatched bases: 5. The DNA for the CDR3 is TGCGCCAGGACTGGACAGGTCTACGAGCAGTACTTC. Its protein product is CARTGQVYEQYF.

This chain connects TRBV5-1 to TRBJ1-1; D ambiguous. In germline, CDR1 is SGHRS, CDR2 YFSETQ. CDR3 length: 13 residues. The V and J ends lost 1 base and 1 base respectively, with 5 bases between them. CDR3 in DNA: TGCGCCAGCAGCTTGATGAGGAACACTGAAGCTTTCTTT. It translates to CASSLMRNTEAFF.

The rearrangement links TRBV4-3 to TRBJ1-4, with D possibly matching TRBD1 (6 bases). The V end lost 1 base, the J end lost 5 bases, and 11 bases lay between the germline ends. The germline V gene has CDR1 LGHNA and CDR2 YSLEER. This CDR3 has 15 residues. In DNA, the CDR3 is TGCGCCAGCAGCCAAGTCGACAGGAAGAATGAAAAACTGTTTTTT. Translating it yields CASSQVDRKNEKLFF.